The entry below gives a single TCR beta chain sequence along with its context. TCRdb's copy holds only in-frame clones and misses some; the assay was immunoSEQ multiplex PCR. The sample yields about 130,000 clones, about 88% seen once. These data are taken from a study of blood T cell repertoires in COVID-19. At the level of the study: From T cells, B-cell-depleted T cells, or PBMCs came the material, which was cDNA or gDNA.

The CDR3 extends over 16 amino acids. J gave up 3 bases and V 3 bases, and 7 bases lay outside the gene matches. Germline CDR1 and CDR2: SEHNR and FQNEAQ (reference sequence). The sequencing input was peripheral blood. The sequence derives from a man aged 55 to 70 with COVID-19, enrolled during active disease. The chain joins TRBV7-9 to TRBJ1-3; 8 bases agree with TRBD1. The CDR3 region has the DNA TGTGCCAGCAGCTTTGCTGACAGGGGCAATGGAAACACCATATATTTT. It is translated as CASSFADRGNGNTIYF. Using reference TRBV7-9 and TRBJ1-3 for the parts outside the CDR3, the full variable domain is DTGVSQNPRHKITKRGQNVTFRCDPISEHNRLYWYRQTLGQGPEFLTYFQNEAQLEKSRLLSDRFSAERPKGSFSTLEIQRTEQGDSAMYLCASSFADRGNGNTIYFGEGSWLTVV.